Below, 26 T cell receptor beta chains from the same sample are listed, as sequenced in a study of blood T cell repertoires in COVID-19. Only in-frame clones appear in the TCRdb table, and some are missing; sequencing was by immunoSEQ multiplex PCR. The sample contains about 160,000 clones, 70% to 90% of which appear only once. The specimen sequenced was peripheral blood. The receptors originated from a human donor in a cohort sampled during active COVID-19.

Only a few counts were recorded for this clone. This rearrangement joins TRBV28 to TRBJ2-1, with 11 bases fitting TRBD2. This CDR3 is 14 amino acids long. With 6 bases clipped from V and 9 bases from J, the junction kept 7 bases outside the gene matches. From germline, CDR1 is MDHEN and CDR2 SYDVKM. The CDR3 coding sequence is TGTGCCAGCAGGCAGGGGACTAGCGGTTTTGAGCAGTTCTTC. Amino acid sequence: CASRQGTSGFEQFF.

The V gene is TRBV5-4, the J gene TRBJ1-1; D is unclear. CDR3 size: 16 residues. V lost 4 bases, J lost 0 bases, and 16 bases lay in between. Germline V gives CDR1 SGHNT, CDR2 YYREEE (reference sequence). In nucleotides, the CDR3 is TGTGCCAGCAGCCCCAGTGCGGTGAGGGTGAACACTGAAGCTTTCTTT. This gives the protein CASSPSAVRVNTEAFF.

V is TRBV6-5 and J is TRBJ1-1, with 8 bases that match TRBD1. J was trimmed by 5 bases and V by 6 bases; bases with no gene match: 8. Germline V gene data show CDR1 as MNHEY and CDR2 as SVGAGI. This CDR3 has 14 amino acids. The CDR3 region has the DNA TGTGCCAGCAGAACCAGGGGGCAGGGAACTGAAGCTTTCTTT. This translates into CASRTRGQGTEAFF.

The chain combines TRBV7-3 with TRBJ2-5; D possibly corresponds to TRBD1 (5 bases). Between the trimmed V and J ends, which lost 0 bases and 2 bases, there was a span of 10 bases. The CDR3 length is 15 residues. The V gene's germline CDR1 is SGHTA and CDR2 FQGTGA. The CDR3 sequence: CASSLTSGSQETQYF. As DNA, the CDR3 is TGTGCCAGCAGCTTAACATCAGGGTCACAAGAGACCCAGTACTTC.

This chain connects TRBV3-1 (or the pseudogene TRBV3-2) to TRBJ1-4; D perhaps matches TRBD1 (5 bases). V lost 0 bases, J lost 11 bases, and 16 bases lay in between. The CDR3 totals 15 residues. Germline V gives CDR1 LGHDT, CDR2 YNNKEL (reference sequence). CDR3 protein: CASSQDRQGGGKLFF. CDR3 coding DNA: TGTGCCAGCAGCCAAGATAGGCAGGGCGGTGGGAAACTGTTTTTT.

This clone has more than one count but fewer than ten. This rearrangement joins TRBV29-1 to TRBJ1-1; no clear D gene. Trimming took 7 bases from V and 0 from J, leaving 6 bases between them. The CDR3 consists of 11 residues. The V gene's germline CDR1 is SQVTM and CDR2 ANQGSEA. The CDR3 loop is CSASMNTEAFF. Written as DNA, the CDR3 is TGCAGCGCCTCTATGAACACTGAAGCTTTCTTT.

This clone was observed at least ten times. This chain joins TRBV27 and TRBJ1-5; 7 positions match TRBD1. The CDR3 length is 16 residues. J gave up 3 bases and V 6 bases, and 11 bases lay outside the gene matches. Per germline, CDR1 MNHEY and CDR2 SMNVEV (reference sequence). In DNA form, the CDR3 reads TGTGCCAGCAGCACCCCCGCGACAGGGAACAATCAGCCCCAGCATTTT. It translates to CASSTPATGNNQPQHF.

V gene TRBV7-6 combines with J gene TRBJ2-7, with TRBD2 identical over 9 bases. Trimming cost V 3 bases and J 2 bases; bases outside gene matches: 5. The CDR3 contains 15 residues. Germline lookup yields CDR1 SGHVS and CDR2 FNYEAQ. The CDR3 sequence is CASSFSPSGTYEQYF. CDR3 sequence (DNA): TGTGCCAGCAGCTTTTCCCCTAGCGGGACCTACGAGCAGTACTTC.

The chain links TRBV25-1 to TRBJ2-4; D might be TRBD2 (6 bases). Germline V CDR1 and CDR2: MGHDK, SYGVNS. This CDR3 is 16 amino acids long. V dropped 7 bases and J dropped 1 base, with 17 bases sitting between them. In nucleotides, the CDR3 is TGTGCCAGCACCACGGGGACTTCGGCGGCCAAAAACATTCAGTACTTC. Protein: CASTTGTSAAKNIQYF.

This clone has more than one count but fewer than ten. The chain joins TRBV25-1 to TRBJ2-2; D is possibly TRBD2 (5 bases). Deletions cut 3 bases from V and 7 bases from J, with 12 bases between. The CDR3 length is 14 residues. Germline assignment: CDR1 MGHDK and CDR2 SYGVNS. The CDR3 DNA sequence: TGTGCCAGCAGTGACCCTTCGGGGTTCGGGGAGCTGTTTTTT. Protein: CASSDPSGFGELFF.

The chain couples TRBV7-2 to TRBJ2-2; D gene unclear. V was cut by 2 bases and J by 1 base, with 5 bases left in between. Germline V gives CDR1 SGHTA, CDR2 FQGNSA. CDR3 length: 14 amino acids. CDR3 sequence reads: CASSLSRNTGELFF. CDR3 sequence (DNA): TGTGCCAGCAGCTTATCCAGGAACACCGGGGAGCTGTTTTTT.

The chain has TRBV11-2 and TRBJ2-1; a possible D gene is TRBD2 (5 bases). Germline CDR1 is SGHAT and CDR2 is FQNNGV. V was clipped by 2 bases and J by 5 bases, with 13 bases between them. The CDR3 contains 15 residues. The chain's CDR3 is CASSLTRSDHNEQFF. Written as DNA, the CDR3 is TGTGCCAGCAGCTTAACGCGTAGCGACCACAATGAGCAGTTCTTC.

The V and J genes are TRBV3-1 (or the pseudogene TRBV3-2) and TRBJ1-2, with D perhaps TRBD1 (5 bases). This CDR3 comprises 15 residues. Trimming removed 4 bases at V and 2 bases at J, with 14 bases between. Germline CDR1 and CDR2: LGHDT and YNNKEL (reference sequence). The chain's CDR3 is CASSLRPGGNYGYTF. As DNA, the CDR3 is TGTGCCAGCAGCCTCCGTCCTGGGGGGAACTATGGCTACACCTTC.

The sample holds one count of this clone. The rearrangement links TRBV18 to TRBJ2-7, with D uncertain. V shed 2 bases and J shed 2 bases, with 4 bases lying between them. This CDR3 is 12 amino acids long. Germline assignment: CDR1 KGHSH and CDR2 LQKENI. The CDR3 sequence is CASSPSPYEQYF. DNA of the CDR3: TGTGCCAGCTCACCAAGCCCCTACGAGCAGTACTTC.

The chain is built from TRBV7-9 and TRBJ2-7; 8 bases align to TRBD1. The germline V gene has CDR1 SEHNR and CDR2 FQNEAQ (reference sequence). The CDR3 loop spans 14 amino acids. V shed 4 bases, J shed 7 bases, and the junction held 9 bases outside the gene matches. The CDR3 DNA sequence: TGTGCCAGCAGCTCCCCAACAGGGGGACGGGAGCAGTACTTC. This codes for CASSSPTGGREQYF.

V gene TRBV3-1 (or the pseudogene TRBV3-2) combines with J gene TRBJ1-2; D remains ambiguous. The germline V gene encodes CDR1 LGHDT and CDR2 YNNKEL (reference sequence). This CDR3 contains 14 residues. V lost 3 bases and J 3 bases, leaving 11 bases between the germline ends. CDR3 protein: CASSQAGPYYGYTF. DNA of the CDR3: TGTGCCAGCAGCCAGGCGGGCCCTTACTATGGCTACACCTTC.

This clone was detected ten times or more. This chain connects TRBV18 to TRBJ1-2; the D gene is possibly TRBD1 (6 bases). This CDR3 is built from 12 residues. V was shortened by 11 bases and J by 4 bases, with 14 bases between the two germline ends. The germline CDR1 and CDR2 sequences are KGHSH and LQKENI. For the CDR3, the DNA is TGTGCCGGTTCAGGGGATCTCTATGGCTACACCTTC. The encoded protein is CAGSGDLYGYTF.

The rearrangement links TRBV6-2 or TRBV6-3 to TRBJ2-5; 13 bases map to TRBD2. The CDR3 spans 17 residues. Trimming removed 2 bases from V and 5 bases from J; junction bases left unmatched: 8. Germline-derived CDR1 and CDR2 are MNHEY and SVGEGT. This CDR3 is CASSYRGTSGDLETQYF. CDR3 nucleotides: TGTGCCAGCAGTTACCGGGGGACTAGCGGGGATTTGGAGACCCAGTACTTC.

CDR3 bases: TGCGCCAGCAGCCCCAGCCTAGCGGACAATGAGCAGTTCTTC. This translates into CASSPSLADNEQFF. This chain joins TRBV5-1 and TRBJ2-1, with TRBD2 identical over 7 bases. V lost 4 bases and J lost 5; bases outside the gene matches: 6. The CDR3 extends over 14 amino acids. CDR1 and CDR2 (germline): SGHRS, YFSETQ.

DNA of the CDR3: TGTGCCAGTAGTAATCTAGCGGGAGGGCCGGATACGCAGTATTTT. It codes for CASSNLAGGPDTQYF. The V and J genes are TRBV19 and TRBJ2-3; 12 nucleotides agree with TRBD2. V lost 4 bases to trimming and J lost 6 bases; unmatched junction nucleotides: 5. Germline V lookup: CDR1 LNHDA, CDR2 SQIVND (reference sequence). The CDR3 is made up of 15 amino acids.

The chain joins TRBV7-6 to TRBJ2-1, with 11 bases identical to TRBD2. CDR1 and CDR2 (germline): SGHVS, FNYEAQ. The CDR3 sequence is 15 residues long. With V trimmed by 5 bases and J by 11 bases, 11 bases remained unmatched. The CDR3, as DNA: TGTGCCAGCAGCCCAGAGAGGCTAGCGGGAGGAAAGCAGTTCTTC. Translation gives CASSPERLAGGKQFF.

This chain links TRBV27 with TRBJ2-1, with D unclear. V lost 7 bases to trimming and J lost 6 bases, with 16 bases between them. This CDR3 has 14 amino acids. Looked up from germline, CDR1 is MNHEY and CDR2 is SMNVEV (reference sequence). Here the CDR3 reads CASTGSKAANEQFF. The CDR3, as DNA: TGTGCCAGCACCGGGTCCAAGGCGGCCAATGAGCAGTTCTTC.

The chain recombines TRBV28 with TRBJ2-1; 7 nucleotides line up with TRBD1. This CDR3 is 16 amino acids long. Germline loops: CDR1 MDHEN, CDR2 SYDVKM. After removal of 1 base from V and 4 bases from J, the junction contained 7 bases not matched to a gene. DNA of the CDR3: TGTGCCAGCAGTTTATTACCGACAGGGCAGTACAATGAGCAGTTCTTC. Translated, it gives CASSLLPTGQYNEQFF.

The chain combines TRBV10-3 with TRBJ1-2; TRBD1 is a possible D gene (5 bases). Germline V gene sequence: CDR1 ENHRY, CDR2 SYGVKD. The CDR3 is 14 residues long. V gave up 5 bases and J gave up 5 bases, with 15 bases separating them. CDR3: CAISSSGGDYGYTF. The DNA of the CDR3 is TGTGCCATCAGTTCCTCAGGAGGGGATTATGGCTACACCTTC.

This clone was seen a single time. The rearrangement uses TRBV9 and TRBJ2-3; 7 nucleotides match TRBD2. The CDR3 contains 15 residues. The V segment lost 2 bases and the J segment 2 bases; nucleotides outside the gene matches: 5. Germline-derived CDR1 and CDR2 are SGDLS and YYNGEE. The CDR3 loop is CASSVGGGPTDTQYF. The CDR3 DNA follows: TGTGCCAGCAGCGTGGGGGGGGGTCCCACAGATACGCAGTATTTT.

This chain links TRBV28 with TRBJ2-7; no clear D. V was cut by 6 bases and J by 3 bases, with 9 bases left in between. The CDR3 spans 12 residues. Germline V gene data show CDR1 as MDHEN and CDR2 as SYDVKM. The CDR3 is CASSSPRYEQYF. In DNA, the CDR3 is TGTGCCAGCAGCTCCCCCCGCTACGAGCAGTACTTC.